This T cell receptor (beta chain) was identified during a study of T-cell memory formation after mild COVID-19. The CDR3 runs 15 residues. CDR1 is SGHTA and CDR2 is FQGNSA in the germline V gene. The V end lost 5 bases, the J end lost 2 bases, and 12 bases lay between the germline ends. TCRdb fed the 5' RACE reads into MiXCR, producing one record per CDR3 protein. The repertoire holds approximately 440,000 distinct CDR3 sequences, with 20% as singletons. The clonotype was recovered from an adult woman who had mild COVID-19 (a few samples of this study predate the infection). Cell type and time point are not known. Sequencing was done on a sample of PBMCs or a T cell subset sorted from them (not recorded which). The chain employs TRBV7-2 and TRBJ2-2; D ambiguous. CDR3 protein: CASSPFTTNTGELFF. CDR3 nucleotide sequence: TGTGCCAGCAGCCCCTTTACAACAAACACCGGGGAGCTGTTTTTT.